This is a list of T cell receptor beta chains from one sample in a study of blood T cell repertoires in COVID-19. Clones were read by immunoSEQ multiplex PCR, and TCRdb kept only the in-frame ones, dropping some. The sample comprises approximately 500,000 clones, 85% to 90% of which are singletons, and under 8.5% rests with the top ten. Sequencing was done on a sample of peripheral blood. Receptor source: a woman aged 45-60 years with COVID-19, enrolled during active disease. CDR3s include the opening cysteine and the closing phenylalanine or tryptophan. The D gene is left open where the match is weak. Expanded clones get a size class; other rows say once, few or many, or leave the size out.

v_gene	j_gene	abundance	len	d_gene	CDR3nt	CDR3aa
TRBV4-1	TRBJ2-3	.	16	.	TGCGCCAGCAGCCAAGATCCCTTTCCTAGCACAGATACGCAGTATTTT	CASSQDPFPSTDTQYF
TRBV3-1/TRBV3-2	TRBJ2-1	.	13	.	TGTGCCAGCAGTCCCGACAGATTGAATGAGCAGTTCTTC	CASSPDRLNEQFF
TRBV28	TRBJ1-5	.	12	.	TGTGCCAGCAGAAACACCAATCAGCCCCAGCATTTT	CASRNTNQPQHF
TRBV7-3	TRBJ1-3	.	15	.	TGTGCCAGCAGCAAGACAGGACACTCTGGAAACACCATATATTTT	CASSKTGHSGNTIYF
TRBV7-6	TRBJ2-1	.	16	.	TGTGCCAGCAGCTTAGGCGGGGTAAGCTCCTACAATGAGCAGTTCTTC	CASSLGGVSSYNEQFF
TRBV5-8	TRBJ2-6	.	16	.	TGTGCCAGCAGCCCGATGACAGCGTCTGGGGCCAACGTCCTGACTTTC	CASSPMTASGANVLTF
TRBV30	TRBJ1-3	.	13	.	TGTGCCTGGAGTGGGGGCATTGGAAACACCATATATTTT	CAWSGGIGNTIYF
TRBV3-1/TRBV3-2	TRBJ2-1	once	12	.	TGTGCCAGCACACAGGGTGGTCGGGAGCAGTTCTTC	CASTQGGREQFF
TRBV4-2	TRBJ2-7	.	11	.	TGTGCCAGCAGCCACGGTGCCGAGCAGTACTTC	CASSHGAEQYF
TRBV6-6	TRBJ1-6	once	19	.	TGTGCCAGCAGCTCAGACCCATTCAGGCAAAGCTCCTATAATTCACCCCTCCACTTT	CASSSDPFRQSSYNSPLHF
TRBV12-3/TRBV12-4	TRBJ1-1	.	13	.	TGTGCCAGCAGTATCAGGGCGGACACTGAAGCTTTCTTT	CASSIRADTEAFF
TRBV5-1	TRBJ1-1	.	14	.	TGCGCCAGCAGCTTGGGCACCAGGAACACTGAAGCTTTCTTT	CASSLGTRNTEAFF
TRBV3-1/TRBV3-2	TRBJ1-6	.	12	.	TGTGCCAGCACCCGGGGGGGCTCACCCCTCCACTTT	CASTRGGSPLHF
TRBV4-1	TRBJ1-1	.	16	.	TGCGCCAGCAGCCAAGTACCATCCAGATCCAACACTGAAGCTTTCTTT	CASSQVPSRSNTEAFF
TRBV11-2	TRBJ2-1	.	14	.	TGTGCCAGCAGCACCTCTGGCCCGGGGAATGAGCAGTTCTTC	CASSTSGPGNEQFF
TRBV30	TRBJ1-6	.	14	.	TGTGCCTGGACCCAGGGGATCACGGGGTCACCCCTCCACTTT	CAWTQGITGSPLHF
TRBV7-6	TRBJ2-3	.	15	TRBD1	TGTGCCAGCAGCTTAGTCACAGGGGTGACAGATACGCAGTATTTT	CASSLVTGVTDTQYF
TRBV7-2	TRBJ2-3	.	14	.	TGTGCCAGCAGCTTGGGACAATTCCCAAATACGCAGTATTTT	CASSLGQFPNTQYF
TRBV7-2	TRBJ2-1	.	15	.	TGTGCCAGCAGCTTTCAAAGGGGAATGGAGGGGGAGCAGTTCTTC	CASSFQRGMEGEQFF
TRBV6-5	TRBJ2-1	.	11	.	TGTGCCAGCGGGCTTTTGGCTAGCCAGTTCTTC	CASGLLASQFF
TRBV27	TRBJ2-7	.	16	.	TGTGCCAGCAGTCGGACCGGGACACCGGGAATCTACGAGCAGTACTTC	CASSRTGTPGIYEQYF
TRBV30	TRBJ1-1	.	13	TRBD1	TGTGCCTGGGACAGGGGTTGGAACACTGAAGCTTTCTTT	CAWDRGWNTEAFF
TRBV5-1	TRBJ2-3	.	18	TRBD2	TGCGCCAGCAGAAGTGGGCGGCGGGGGGCCCATAGCACAGATACGCAGTATTTT	CASRSGRRGAHSTDTQYF
TRBV30	TRBJ1-2	few	11	.	TGTGCCTGGAACATAGGGGGTGGCTACACCTTC	CAWNIGGGYTF
TRBV11-2	TRBJ2-3	.	19	TRBD2	TGTGCCAGCAGCTTATTCCCCCTTGTCGGGGGGAAAGGCACAGATACGCAGTATTTT	CASSLFPLVGGKGTDTQYF
TRBV19	TRBJ2-1	.	15	TRBD2	TGTGCCAGTAGTCTCGGGGGGGCCTCCTACAATGAGCAGTTCTTC	CASSLGGASYNEQFF
TRBV6-5	TRBJ1-1	.	13	.	TGTGCCGGCCGAGCGACAGAAAACACTGAAGCTTTCTTT	CAGRATENTEAFF
TRBV5-1	TRBJ2-3	.	15	.	TGCGCCAGCAGCTTGGCGGAGGGGGCCCCAGATACGCAGTATTTT	CASSLAEGAPDTQYF
TRBV3-1/TRBV3-2	TRBJ1-4	.	16	TRBD1	TGTGCCAGCAGCAAAAATGCAGGGGGCTCTAATGAAAAACTGTTTTTT	CASSKNAGGSNEKLFF
TRBV9	TRBJ2-3	.	16	.	TGTGCCAGCAGCGTATGGCCAGCGGCTGGCACAGATACGCAGTATTTT	CASSVWPAAGTDTQYF
TRBV19	TRBJ1-5	.	13	.	TGTGCCAGTGCTACCCAGGGTTATCAGCCCCAGCATTTT	CASATQGYQPQHF
TRBV9	TRBJ1-1	few	12	.	TGTGCCAGCAGCCGGGGGAACACTGAAGCTTTCTTT	CASSRGNTEAFF
TRBV6-6	TRBJ1-1	few	12	TRBD1	TGTGCCAGCAGTTTACAGGGGGCTGAAGCTTTCTTT	CASSLQGAEAFF
TRBV14	TRBJ2-7	.	13	TRBD1	TGTGCCAGCAGCCGGGACAGGGACTACGAGCAGTACTTC	CASSRDRDYEQYF
TRBV19	TRBJ1-4	few	16	.	TGTGCCAGTAGTGGGGGACAAACCCGGGGTAATGAAAAACTGTTTTTT	CASSGGQTRGNEKLFF
TRBV19	TRBJ2-5	.	14	.	TGTGCCAGTAGTATAAGGCGAGGGAGAGAGACCCAGTACTTC	CASSIRRGRETQYF
TRBV3-1/TRBV3-2	TRBJ2-7	.	14	.	TGTGCCAGCAGCCAAGTGTCAGGCTCCTACGAGCAGTACTTC	CASSQVSGSYEQYF
TRBV9	TRBJ1-2	.	14	.	TGTGCCAGCAGCGTAGAGCGGGGGCTAGATGGCTACACCTTC	CASSVERGLDGYTF
TRBV19	TRBJ2-7	.	15	.	TGTGCCAGTAGTATCGCAAGATCAGGGTTCTACGAGCAGTACTTC	CASSIARSGFYEQYF
TRBV5-1	TRBJ2-3	.	15	.	TGCGCCAGCAGCGCCTACGGAGACCACACAGATACGCAGTATTTT	CASSAYGDHTDTQYF
TRBV4-1	TRBJ2-5	.	14	TRBD2	TGCGCCAGCAGCCAAACAACTAGCGTAGAGACCCAGTACTTC	CASSQTTSVETQYF
TRBV12-3/TRBV12-4	TRBJ1-2	once	13	TRBD1	TGTGCCAGCAGCTTGACAGGGGTTGGCGGCTACACCTTC	CASSLTGVGGYTF
TRBV25-1	TRBJ1-1	.	14	.	TGTGCCAGCAGTGTAAACAGGCGTGGTACTGAAGCTTTCTTT	CASSVNRRGTEAFF
TRBV19	TRBJ1-2	.	15	TRBD1	TGTGCCAGTAGTACTCGAGCGGGACAGGGGTATGGCTACACCTTC	CASSTRAGQGYGYTF
TRBV6-1	TRBJ2-7	once	14	TRBD2	TGTGCCAGCAGTGAATTCGGGGGGATCGACGAGCAGTACTTC	CASSEFGGIDEQYF
TRBV6-6	TRBJ2-1	.	14	.	TGTGCCAGCACCCCAGACAGGTCTAACAATGAGCAGTTCTTC	CASTPDRSNNEQFF
TRBV7-3	TRBJ2-5	.	14	TRBD2	TGTGCCAGCACCCTTAGTGGGGAGGGCAAGACCCAGTACTTC	CASTLSGEGKTQYF
TRBV5-4	TRBJ1-5	.	16	TRBD1	TGTGCCAGCAGCTCGTTTGGACAGGGGGGAAATCAGCCCCAGCATTTT	CASSSFGQGGNQPQHF